Shown below are 14 T cell receptor beta chains from a single sample sequenced in a study of cytotoxic CD8 clonotypes in ibrutinib-treated CLL. Method: immunoSEQ multiplex PCR; TCRdb's copy keeps in-frame clones and lacks some. In the table there are over 120,000 clones, about 80% of which are singletons. The specimen comprised PBMCs, sampled after 12 months of ibrutinib treatment. Receptors were obtained from a human donor with chronic lymphocytic leukemia.

This clone was counted once. This rearrangement joins TRBV12-5 to TRBJ2-3; D gene uncertain. Trimming stripped 2 bases from V and 8 bases from J, with 14 bases between. This CDR3 contains 14 residues. Germline V gene sequence: CDR1 LGHNT, CDR2 FRNRAP. The CDR3 bases are TGTGCTAGTGGTTTGACTTCCTTATTGCGTACGCAGTATTTT. It encodes CASGLTSLLRTQYF.

The chain joins TRBV11-3 to TRBJ1-1, with D unclear. V was trimmed by 4 bases and J by 1 base, leaving 7 bases between them. This CDR3 has 13 residues. From germline, CDR1 is SGHNT and CDR2 YENEEA. The DNA for the CDR3 is TGTGCCAGCAGCTACAGAGCGAACACTGAAGCTTTCTTT. Its translation: CASSYRANTEAFF.

The chain uses TRBV27 and TRBJ2-7; D tentatively fits TRBD1 or TRBD2 (5 bases each). CDR3 size: 15 residues. CDR1 and CDR2 from the germline V gene are MNHEY and SMNVEV (reference sequence). V lost 5 bases and J 2 bases, leaving 16 bases between the germline ends. The CDR3 coding sequence is TGTGCCAGCAGTCCCAGAGGGCAGGGAACCTACGAGCAGTACTTC. This encodes CASSPRGQGTYEQYF.

Here the CDR3 reads CASSRRGGNQPQHF. Here the CDR3 DNA reads TGTGCCAGCAGTAGGAGAGGCGGCAATCAGCCCCAGCATTTT. The chain recombines TRBV6-6 with TRBJ1-5; D uncertain. The germline CDR1 and CDR2 sequences are MNHNY and SVGAGI (reference sequence). This CDR3 spans 14 amino acids. V was cut by 5 bases and J by 2 bases, with 10 bases left in between.

This clone was observed a handful of times. The gene calls are TRBV5-4 and TRBJ2-2; TRBD1 aligns across 9 bases. Germline values: CDR1 SGHNT, CDR2 YYREEE (reference sequence). Trimming at V came to 3 bases and at J to 7 bases, leaving 4 bases not matched to a gene. The CDR3 length is 14 residues. The CDR3 spells CASSSGQGNGELFF. DNA for the CDR3: TGTGCCAGCAGCTCGGGACAGGGTAACGGGGAGCTGTTTTTT.

The chain uses TRBV4-2 and TRBJ2-7; maybe TRBD2 (6 bases). This CDR3 comprises 19 residues. Deletions cut 3 bases from V and 3 bases from J, with 27 bases between. Looked up from germline, CDR1 is LGHNA and CDR2 is YNFKEQ. The CDR3 sequence is CASSHGPAGFGGKSYEQYF. The CDR3 DNA follows: TGTGCCAGCAGCCACGGGCCTGCGGGTTTCGGGGGAAAAAGCTACGAGCAGTACTTC.

The rearrangement uses TRBV6-4 and TRBJ2-1; 11 bases line up with TRBD2. CDR1 is MRHNA, CDR2 SNTAGT, per germline. Trimming at V came to 4 bases and at J to 2 bases, leaving 1 base not matched to a gene. This CDR3 has 15 residues. The CDR3 nucleotides read TGTGCCAGCAGTGGACTAGCGGGAACCTACAATGAGCAGTTCTTC. It yields the protein CASSGLAGTYNEQFF.

V usage is TRBV18 and J usage is TRBJ2-3, with D perhaps matching TRBD2 (5 bases). V was trimmed by 3 bases and J by 5 bases, leaving 9 bases between them. The CDR3 is 13 amino acids. Germline loops: CDR1 KGHSH, CDR2 LQKENI. CDR3 DNA sequence: TGTGCCAGCTCACCCCCTCGGGGAGATACGCAGTATTTT. Amino acids: CASSPPRGDTQYF.

The chain uses TRBV18 and TRBJ1-3, with 8 bases fitting TRBD1. Germline loops: CDR1 KGHSH, CDR2 LQKENI. The CDR3 extends over 18 amino acids. The V and J ends lost 1 base and 4 bases, in that order; junction bases with no gene match: 12. Here the CDR3 DNA reads TGTGCCAGCTCACCACGTCGCTTCCAGGACAGGGAGGGAAACACCATATATTTT. Translated: CASSPRRFQDREGNTIYF.

The CDR3 nucleotides are TGCGCCAGCAGCTTCGAGGGATCTAATGAAAAACTGTTTTTT. It yields the protein CASSFEGSNEKLFF. The V and J genes are TRBV5-1 and TRBJ1-4; D is unclear. V lost 2 bases and J 3 bases, leaving 8 bases between the germline ends. Germline V gene data show CDR1 as SGHRS and CDR2 as YFSETQ. The CDR3 is made up of 14 amino acids.

This chain links TRBV11-2 with TRBJ2-3, with 8 bases identical to TRBD1. V shed 0 bases, J shed 1 base, and the junction held 9 bases outside the gene matches. CDR3 size: 18 residues. Germline lookup yields CDR1 SGHAT and CDR2 FQNNGV. CDR3 in DNA: TGTGCCAGCAGCTTAGATAGTCGGACAGGGTGGGGCACAGATACGCAGTATTTT. Translating it yields CASSLDSRTGWGTDTQYF.

V usage is TRBV25-1 and J usage is TRBJ2-7; D is perhaps TRBD2 (5 bases). CDR3 length equals 14 residues. Trimming removed 4 bases from V and 4 bases from J, with 14 bases in between. The germline gives CDR1 MGHDK, CDR2 SYGVNS. CDR3 nucleotide sequence: TGTGCCAGCAGTGGCGGGCTCGCCCCTTACGAGCAGTACTTC. This sequence encodes CASSGGLAPYEQYF.

V and J are TRBV30 and TRBJ1-2; D unresolved. Germline loops: CDR1 GTSNPN, CDR2 SVGIG (reference sequence). The CDR3 length is 11 residues. V lost 3 bases and J lost 3, with 5 bases in between. The CDR3 protein is CAWRAYYGYTF. DNA for the CDR3: TGTGCCTGGAGGGCCTACTATGGCTACACCTTC.

The V call is TRBV5-1, the J call TRBJ1-1, with 8 bases fitting TRBD1. Trimming at V came to 3 bases and at J to 4 bases, leaving 5 bases not matched to a gene. CDR1 is SGHRS, CDR2 YFSETQ, per germline. The CDR3 is 14 amino acids. The CDR3: CASSSTGDGTEAFF. The CDR3 nucleotides read TGCGCCAGCAGCTCGACAGGGGATGGCACTGAAGCTTTCTTT. The complete variable domain, with remaining parts taken from reference TRBV5-1 and TRBJ1-1, reads KAGVTQTPRYLIKTRGQQVTLSCSPISGHRSVSWYQQTPGQGLQFLFEYFSETQRNKGNFPGRFSGRQFSNSRSEMNVSTLELGDSALYLCASSSTGDGTEAFFGQGTRLTVV.